What follows are 20 T cell receptor beta chains derived from one specimen sequenced in a study of T-cell memory formation after mild COVID-19. Each CDR3 protein is one row after TCRdb ran MiXCR on the 5' RACE reads. The top ten clones hold about 24% of a sample with hundreds of thousands of distinct CDR3 sequences, approximately 14% of them seen once. Material for sequencing was PBMCs or a T cell subset sorted from them (not recorded which). The receptors were gathered from a man aged 18 to 30 who had mild COVID-19 (a few samples of this study predate the infection). Cell type and time point are not known.

Only a few counts were recorded for this clonotype. V is TRBV5-1 and J is TRBJ2-3; possible D gene TRBD1, 6 bases. The CDR3 covers 15 residues. The V end lost 4 bases, the J end lost 0 bases, and 12 bases lay between the germline ends. Germline loops: CDR1 SGHRS, CDR2 YFSETQ. The chain's CDR3 is CASSIGQTSTDTQYF. CDR3 bases: TGCGCCAGCAGCATCGGACAGACTAGCACAGATACGCAGTATTTT.

The chain links TRBV29-1 to TRBJ2-3; 9 bases are a match to TRBD2. The germline V gene has CDR1 SQVTM and CDR2 ANQGSEA. The CDR3 spans 16 residues. V trimming: 4 bases; J trimming: 0 bases; junction bases outside the gene matches: 8. The CDR3, as DNA: TGCAGCGTTGTGGGGCTAGCGGGAACTAGCACAGATACGCAGTATTTT. Encoded protein: CSVVGLAGTSTDTQYF.

This clonotype was recorded only once. This chain uses TRBV29-1 with TRBJ1-1; tentatively, D is TRBD1 (5 bases). Germline V CDR1 and CDR2: SQVTM, ANQGSEA. The CDR3 sequence is 11 residues long. Trimming removed 7 bases at V and 6 bases at J, with 12 bases between. In DNA, the CDR3 is TGCAGCGGCAGGGAAATATCTGAAGCTTTCTTT. Protein: CSGREISEAFF.

In its sample, this clonotype was seen many times. The rearrangement links TRBV6-5 to TRBJ2-2; the D is unclear. CDR3 length equals 13 residues. Germline V gene sequence: CDR1 MNHEY, CDR2 SVGAGI. The V and J ends lost 5 bases and 5 bases respectively, with 9 bases between them. CDR3 DNA: TGTGCCAGCAGTCCCCAAGGGACCGGGGAGCTGTTTTTT. Translated, it gives CASSPQGTGELFF.

This clonotype was counted a few times. The chain joins TRBV5-6 to TRBJ1-1; the D gene is possibly TRBD1 (6 bases). V dropped 2 bases and J dropped 1 base, with 9 bases sitting between them. Germline V gives CDR1 SGHDT, CDR2 YYEEEE. The CDR3 has 14 amino acids. Here the CDR3 DNA reads TGTGCCAGCAGCTTCGGGACAACGAACACTGAAGCTTTCTTT. It translates to CASSFGTTNTEAFF. The variable domain in full, with the rest retrieved from reference TRBV5-6 and TRBJ1-1, is DAGVTQSPTHLIKTRGQQVTLRCSPKSGHDTVSWYQQALGQGPQFIFQYYEEEERQRGNFPDRFSGHQFPNYSSELNVNALLLGDSALYLCASSFGTTNTEAFFGQGTRLTVV.

This clonotype has only a few counts. The rearrangement links TRBV12-3 or TRBV12-4 to TRBJ2-2; D not resolved. Trimming shortened V by 5 bases and J by 5 bases, and 9 bases separated the two germline ends. This CDR3 contains 13 residues. DNA of the CDR3: TGTGCCAGCAGTCTACTATTGACCGGGGAGCTGTTTTTT. It encodes CASSLLLTGELFF.

The chain couples TRBV20-1 to TRBJ2-3, with 7 bases that match TRBD2. Germline trimming cut 0 bases from V and 1 base from J; bases unmatched to any gene: 4. Germline CDR1 is DFQATT and CDR2 is SNEGSKA (reference sequence). The CDR3 is 15 residues long. CDR3 residues: CSARDQRGGTDTQYF. The CDR3 nucleotides read TGCAGTGCTAGAGATCAACGGGGGGGCACAGATACGCAGTATTTT.

This clonotype was picked up many times. Written as DNA, the CDR3 is TGTGCCAGCAGCTTGGGACTAGCGCAAGAGACCCAGTACTTC. Translating gives CASSLGLAQETQYF. The chain joins TRBV7-2 to TRBJ2-5; TRBD2 matches 10 bases. The junction had 0 bases not matched to a gene; V was cut back by 3 bases and J by 2 bases. CDR3 length equals 14 residues. CDR1 and CDR2 (germline): SGHTA, FQGNSA.

This clonotype was counted at least ten times. The gene calls are TRBV10-2 and TRBJ2-1; D possibly matches TRBD1 or TRBD2 (7 bases each). V gave up 5 bases and J gave up 1 base, with 15 bases separating them. CDR3 length: 16 amino acids. Germline CDR1 WSHSY, CDR2 SAAADI. CDR3 nucleotide sequence: TGCGCCAGCAGTCAGGGGGGGGTTAGGTCCTACAATGAGCAGTTCTTC. Its protein product is CASSQGGVRSYNEQFF.

In this sample, this clonotype turned up a few times. V is TRBV9 and J is TRBJ2-2; no reliable D call. The CDR3 has 16 amino acids. V dropped 1 base and J dropped 2 bases, with 12 bases sitting between them. Per the germline V gene, CDR1 is SGDLS and CDR2 is YYNGEE. CDR3 amino acids: CASSVQLTFNTGELFF. The DNA of the CDR3 is TGTGCCAGCAGCGTACAGCTGACGTTTAACACCGGGGAGCTGTTTTTT.

This chain joins TRBV6-5 and TRBJ2-5, with 14 bases identical to TRBD2. Germline CDR1 MNHEY, CDR2 SVGAGI. V was clipped by 2 bases and J by 4 bases; unmatched bases: 9. The CDR3 is made up of 18 amino acids. The CDR3 here is CASSYGATSGGAGETQYF. CDR3 sequence (DNA): TGTGCCAGCAGTTACGGTGCGACTAGCGGGGGGGCTGGAGAGACCCAGTACTTC.

The chain couples TRBV9 to TRBJ1-2; no definite D call. Trimming stripped 0 bases from V and 8 bases from J, with 14 bases between. This CDR3 is 14 amino acids long. From germline, CDR1 is SGDLS and CDR2 YYNGEE. The CDR3: CASSVARTNSGYTF. As DNA, the CDR3 is TGTGCCAGCAGCGTAGCTCGGACGAACTCCGGCTACACCTTC.

This chain uses TRBV18 with TRBJ2-5, with TRBD2 as a possible D gene (6 bases). The CDR3 contains 16 residues. CDR1 KGHSH and CDR2 LQKENI come from the germline V gene. Deletions cut 2 bases from V and 2 bases from J, with 15 bases between. As DNA, the CDR3 is TGTGCCAGCTCACCATACCGCGCGGGGTCTCAAGAGACCCAGTACTTC. Translated, it gives CASSPYRAGSQETQYF.

This clonotype was observed a handful of times. The chain recombines TRBV5-5 with TRBJ2-7; 8 bases map to TRBD2. In germline, CDR1 is SGHKS, CDR2 YYEKEE (reference sequence). The V and J ends lost 3 bases and 1 base, in that order; junction bases with no gene match: 9. The length of the CDR3 is 16 residues. In DNA form, the CDR3 reads TGTGCCAGCAGCTATTCGGCGGGGGGCAGTTCCTACGAGCAGTACGTC. This translates into CASSYSAGGSSYEQYV.

This clonotype was found many times. The chain joins TRBV7-2 to TRBJ2-5; a weak D match, TRBD2 (5 bases). The CDR3 is 14 amino acids. Germline values: CDR1 SGHTA, CDR2 FQGNSA. V was cut by 5 bases and J by 5 bases, with 15 bases left in between. CDR3 loop: CASSPELVAETQYF. The DNA for the CDR3 is TGTGCCAGCAGCCCCGAACTAGTGGCGGAGACCCAGTACTTC.

The CDR3 spells CASSPDSQGADTQYF. In nucleotides, the CDR3 is TGCGCCAGCAGCCCGGACAGCCAAGGCGCAGATACGCAGTATTTT. The rearrangement joins TRBV4-3 to TRBJ2-3, with D possibly TRBD1 on 6 matching bases. Trimming took off 4 bases at V and 4 bases at J, with 15 bases between the two ends. This CDR3 spans 15 amino acids. The germline V gene encodes CDR1 LGHNA and CDR2 YSLEER.

The chain has TRBV27 and TRBJ2-3; D unresolved. The germline V gene has CDR1 MNHEY and CDR2 SMNVEV (reference sequence). With 3 bases removed from V and 1 base from J, the gap between germline ends came to 8 bases. The length of the CDR3 is 14 residues. CDR3 sequence reads: CASSFGPRTDTQYF. The CDR3 bases are TGTGCCAGCAGTTTCGGGCCCCGCACAGATACGCAGTATTTT.

V is TRBV20-1 and J is TRBJ2-7; D tentatively fits TRBD1 or TRBD2 (5 bases each). Germline V CDR1 and CDR2: DFQATT, SNEGSKA (reference sequence). The CDR3 length is 15 residues. V was trimmed by 3 bases and J by 1 base, leaving 16 bases between them. CDR3 sequence: CSASSLGEISYEQYF. CDR3 coding DNA: TGCAGTGCTAGTTCCTTGGGGGAAATATCCTACGAGCAGTACTTC.

This clonotype has ten or more counts. The chain employs TRBV5-5 and TRBJ1-3, with no clear D. This CDR3 contains 14 residues. Trimming removed 4 bases at V and 4 bases at J, with 12 bases between. In germline, CDR1 is SGHKS, CDR2 YYEKEE (reference sequence). The CDR3 DNA follows: TGTGCCAGCAGCCCTCATCTCGAAGGAAACACCATATATTTT. Its protein is CASSPHLEGNTIYF.

V usage is TRBV11-1 and J usage is TRBJ1-1; 8 nucleotides match TRBD1. V was clipped by 7 bases and J by 3 bases; unmatched bases: 4. This CDR3 is built from 13 residues. CDR1 is SGHAT, CDR2 FQDESV, per germline (reference sequence). CDR3 residues: CASNPDRDTEAFF. The CDR3 DNA is TGTGCCAGCAACCCGGACAGGGACACTGAAGCTTTCTTT.